The 19 T cell receptor beta chains presented below share a single source sample, sequenced in a study of blood T cells in healthy people across ages. A second roughly 6 to 11 cycle PCR used barcoded and J-beta primers. Each CDR3 protein is one row after TCRdb ran MiXCR on the 5' RACE reads. The repertoire includes just over 1 million distinct CDR3 sequences, around 45% of them detected once, and approximately 20% sits in the top ten. The sample taken for sequencing was blood. Receptors originate from a woman aged 55 to 70 in good health.

This clonotype was observed a handful of times. V and J are TRBV27 and TRBJ2-1, with TRBD1 identical over 7 bases. Germline V gives CDR1 MNHEY, CDR2 SMNVEV (reference sequence). V lost 2 bases and J lost 1; bases outside the gene matches: 2. This CDR3 is built from 15 residues. The CDR3 loop is CASSLGTASYNEQFF. The CDR3 region has the DNA TGTGCCAGCAGTTTAGGGACAGCTTCCTACAATGAGCAGTTCTTC.

The chain recombines TRBV20-1 with TRBJ2-4; possible D gene TRBD1, 5 bases. V was clipped by 0 bases and J by 0 bases, with 9 bases between them. The CDR3 is made up of 15 amino acids. Germline V gene data show CDR1 as DFQATT and CDR2 as SNEGSKA (reference sequence). The CDR3 DNA follows: TGCAGTGCTAGAGATCTAGGGGTAGCCAAAAACATTCAGTACTTC. Translated: CSARDLGVAKNIQYF.

The chain joins TRBV11-2 to TRBJ2-5; D remains unclear. The CDR3 length is 10 residues. V was trimmed by 1 base and J by 11 bases, leaving 5 bases between them. The germline gives CDR1 SGHAT, CDR2 FQNNGV. The CDR3 DNA sequence: TGTGCCAGCAGCTTAGGCCGGCAGTACTTC. Residues: CASSLGRQYF.

In regard to this clonotype: A much bigger clone sits one base away, suggesting this may be a read error. The chain carries TRBV7-9 and TRBJ2-1, with 9 bases matching TRBD1. CDR1 and CDR2 (germline): SEHNR, FQNEAQ (reference sequence). The CDR3 length is 14 residues. V lost 5 bases, J lost 7 bases, and 6 bases stayed unmatched. As DNA, the CDR3 is TGTGCCAGCAGCCCAGGGACAGGGAGGAATGAGCAGTTCTTC. Translated, it gives CASSPGTGRNEQFF.

This clonotype was found a few times. V gene TRBV5-1 combines with J gene TRBJ2-7; perhaps TRBD2 as D (7 bases). Trimming removed 3 bases from V and 5 bases from J, with 18 bases in between. The CDR3 loop spans 15 amino acids. The germline CDR1 and CDR2 sequences are SGHRS and YFSETQ. CDR3 in amino acids: CASSSLGGPWDEQYF. The DNA for the CDR3 is TGCGCCAGCAGCTCGCTGGGGGGGCCCTGGGACGAGCAGTACTTC. Supplemented by reference TRBV5-1 and TRBJ2-7, the full variable domain reads KAGVTQTPRYLIKTRGQQVTLSCSPISGHRSVSWYQQTPGQGLQFLFEYFSETQRNKGNFPGRFSGRQFSNSRSEMNVSTLELGDSALYLCASSSLGGPWDEQYFGPGTRLTVT.

This clonotype was observed a handful of times. The CDR3 is CSAEGRANYGYTF. In nucleotides, the CDR3 is TGCAGTGCCGAGGGGAGAGCTAACTATGGCTACACCTTC. This chain connects TRBV20-1 to TRBJ1-2; D is possibly TRBD1 (5 bases). Germline V gene data show CDR1 as DFQATT and CDR2 as SNEGSKA (reference sequence). This CDR3 has 13 amino acids. Trimming shortened V by 6 bases and J by 0 bases, and 11 bases separated the two germline ends.

The chain has TRBV2 and TRBJ1-4, with D possibly TRBD1 on 5 matching bases. Deletions cut 7 bases from V and 8 bases from J, with 17 bases between. Germline V CDR1 and CDR2: SNHLY, FYNNEI. This CDR3 comprises 14 residues. CDR3 sequence: CASTQTDGEEKLFF. The CDR3 region has the DNA TGTGCCAGCACCCAGACAGACGGTGAGGAAAAACTGTTTTTT.

The rearrangement links TRBV20-1 to TRBJ1-2; a weak D match, TRBD1 (5 bases). This CDR3 comprises 18 residues. The germline V gene encodes CDR1 DFQATT and CDR2 SNEGSKA (reference sequence). The V end was cut by 0 bases, the J end by 7 bases, with 27 bases between. The CDR3 coding sequence is TGCAGTGCTAGAGATCCGAATAAGCCTCTCGGGGGTTACGGTGGCTACACCTTC. Its protein is CSARDPNKPLGGYGGYTF.

This rearrangement joins TRBV27 to TRBJ1-4; 9 bases agree with TRBD1. The germline V gene has CDR1 MNHEY and CDR2 SMNVEV (reference sequence). V shed 0 bases and J 10 bases; nucleotides not matched to a gene: 9. The CDR3 loop spans 16 amino acids. The CDR3 protein is CASSLSDRGIRAKLFF. The DNA of the CDR3 is TGTGCCAGCAGTTTATCGGACAGGGGAATAAGAGCAAAACTGTTTTTT.

The CDR3: CASSEGTSGRKFF. CDR3 sequence (DNA): TGTGCCAGCAGTGAGGGGACTAGCGGGAGGAAGTTCTTC. This rearrangement joins TRBV6-4 to TRBJ2-1; 15 bases are a match to TRBD2. CDR1 is MRHNA and CDR2 is SNTAGT in the germline V gene. This CDR3 contains 13 residues. The junction had 2 bases not matched to a gene; V was cut back by 3 bases and J by 14 bases.

This clonotype was seen a few times. The gene calls are TRBV12-3 or TRBV12-4 and TRBJ1-2, with D perhaps TRBD1 (5 bases). Trimming stripped 2 bases from V and 0 bases from J, with 10 bases between. This CDR3 has 15 residues. The DNA for the CDR3 is TGTGCCAGCAGTTTAAACAGGCCACCTAACTATGGCTACACCTTC. This translates into CASSLNRPPNYGYTF.

This chain links TRBV7-9 with TRBJ2-3, with D possibly being TRBD2 (5 bases). V was cut by 2 bases and J by 4 bases, with 13 bases left in between. CDR1 and CDR2 (germline): SEHNR, FQNEAQ (reference sequence). CDR3 length equals 15 residues. CDR3 amino acids: CASSLPGSGSDTQYF. CDR3 DNA: TGTGCCAGCAGCTTACCGGGATCAGGCTCAGATACGCAGTATTTT.

V gene TRBV7-2 combines with J gene TRBJ2-7; D possibly corresponds to TRBD2 (5 bases). CDR1 and CDR2 (germline): SGHTA, FQGNSA. Deletions cut 4 bases from V and 2 bases from J, with 12 bases between. This CDR3 comprises 14 residues. This CDR3 reads CASSSDSSTYEQYF. The CDR3 nucleotides read TGTGCCAGCAGCTCGGACTCCAGTACCTACGAGCAGTACTTC.

The chain recombines TRBV6-2 or TRBV6-3 with TRBJ2-7; 10 bases line up with TRBD2. The germline V gene has CDR1 MNHEY and CDR2 SVGEGT. Trimming at V came to 5 bases and at J to 2 bases, leaving 9 bases not matched to a gene. The CDR3 contains 16 residues. CDR3 DNA: TGTGCCAGCAGTAGACCCCTAGCGGGAGCTGCCTACGAGCAGTACTTC. It yields the protein CASSRPLAGAAYEQYF.

J is TRBJ2-7 and V is TRBV30, with D perhaps TRBD2 (5 bases). CDR1 and CDR2 (germline): GTSNPN, SVGIG (reference sequence). The length of the CDR3 is 14 residues. The CDR3 bases are TGTGCATACGAGGTGGCTAGCTACAGATACGAGCAGTACTTC. Its protein product is CAYEVASYRYEQYF.

Only a few counts were recorded for this clonotype. The genes are TRBV21-1 and TRBJ2-7; the DNA was not compared with TRBD1, the D call given in the table. TRBV21-1 counts as a pseudogene. This CDR3 contains 13 residues. CDR3 region: CASSHGQGHEQYF. CDR3 coding DNA: TGTGCCAGCAGCCACGGACAGGGCCACGAGCAGTACTTC.

The chain has TRBV15 and TRBJ2-1; the D gene is possibly TRBD2 (5 bases). The CDR3 spans 18 residues. Germline loops: CDR1 LNHNV, CDR2 YYDKDF (reference sequence). The V end lost 2 bases, the J end lost 4 bases, and 21 bases lay between the germline ends. Here the CDR3 DNA reads TGTGCCACCAGCAGAACCCCACAGATTGGGCGAGGGTACAATGAGCAGTTCTTC. Its translation: CATSRTPQIGRGYNEQFF.

This clonotype was seen a handful of times. The junction departs from germline at one end; a sequencing error may be responsible. This sequence joins TRBV7-6 and TRBJ2-5; 7 bases map to TRBD2. The J call may be incorrect, as the DNA end agrees better with TRBJ2-7. Germline CDR1 is SGHVS and CDR2 is FNYEAQ. The CDR3 covers 15 residues. The CDR3 spells CASSLTEGTTYEQYF. The CDR3 DNA follows: TGTGCCAGTAGCTTAACGGAGGGGACTACCTACGAGCAGTACTTC.

This clonotype has more than one count but fewer than ten. The chain uses TRBV14 and TRBJ2-5; 9 positions match TRBD1. The assigned J gene may be wrong: the sequence end matches TRBJ2-7 better. In germline, CDR1 is SGHDN, CDR2 FVKESK. The CDR3 contains 14 residues. The CDR3 spells CASSQQTGGYEQYF. Written as DNA, the CDR3 is TGTGCCAGCAGCCAACAGACAGGGGGCTACGAGCAGTACTTC.